This TCR beta chain was captured in a study of PD-1 blockade in mismatch repair-deficient tumors. Study-wide background: Patients had approximately 12 mismatch repair-deficient cancer types, all previously treated and progressing.

Notes on the study in general: After pembrolizumab, tumor-resident clones rose rapidly, then generally contracted before radiologic responses.

Assay: immunoSEQ multiplex PCR; the TCRdb copy retains only in-frame clones and omits some. The table has 130,000 or so clones, around 83% seen once; the top ten hold roughly 14%. In regard to this clone: The antigen is not known.

Germline-derived CDR1 and CDR2 are SGDLS and YYNGEE. The CDR3 has 18 amino acids. The ends lost 4 bases at V and 0 bases at J; junction bases unmatched: 9. J is TRBJ2-6 and V is TRBV9, with TRBD1 matching over 8 bases. The sequence came from an adult with mismatch repair-deficient cancer. The sample here was peripheral blood, taken 44 weeks after starting pembrolizumab. CDR3 amino acids: CASSPRAGGLSGANVLTF. The CDR3 bases are TGTGCCAGCAGCCCCCGGGCAGGGGGCCTCTCTGGGGCCAACGTCCTGACTTTC.